This T cell receptor (beta chain) was sequenced during a study of regulatory T cells in long-lasting Graves disease. According to the study, TCR beta libraries were built with iRepertoire HTBI primers and CDR3-region Arm-PCR. TCRdb ran MiXCR on the multiplex PCR reads and lists one entry per CDR3 protein. The sample contains 310,000 or so distinct CDR3 sequences, 20% to 25% of which appear only once. In germline, CDR1 is SGHRS, CDR2 YFSETQ. The CDR3 loop spans 14 amino acids. Between the trimmed V and J ends, which lost 2 bases and 0 bases, there was a span of 9 bases. Time point: persistent/refractory GD, antithyroid drugs over 5 years with positive TRAb. Scientists built the TCR library using RNA that was extracted from PBMCs.

The chain combines TRBV5-1 with TRBJ2-7; no reliable D call. This specimen consisted of peripheral blood mononuclear cells (PBMCs), obtained when the disease was refractory, from a patient treated with antithyroid drugs. This TCR was sampled from a female donor with Graves disease. The CDR3 reads CASSLPHGSYEQYF. The CDR3 DNA reads as TGCGCCAGCAGCTTACCACATGGCTCCTACGAGCAGTACTTC.